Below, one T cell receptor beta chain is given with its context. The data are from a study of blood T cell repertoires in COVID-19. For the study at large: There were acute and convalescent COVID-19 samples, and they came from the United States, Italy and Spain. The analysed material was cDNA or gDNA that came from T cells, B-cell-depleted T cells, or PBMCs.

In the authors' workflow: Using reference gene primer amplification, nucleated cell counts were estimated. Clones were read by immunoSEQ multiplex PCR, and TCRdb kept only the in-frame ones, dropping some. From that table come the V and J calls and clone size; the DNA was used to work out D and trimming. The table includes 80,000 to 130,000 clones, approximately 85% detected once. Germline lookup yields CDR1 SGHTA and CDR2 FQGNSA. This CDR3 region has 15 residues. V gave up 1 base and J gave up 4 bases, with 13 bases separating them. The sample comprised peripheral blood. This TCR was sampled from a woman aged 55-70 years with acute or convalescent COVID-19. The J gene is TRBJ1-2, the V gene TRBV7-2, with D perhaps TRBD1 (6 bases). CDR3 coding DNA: TGTGCCAGCAGCTTAGTTGCAGGGGTAGTCTATGGCTACACCTTC. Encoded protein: CASSLVAGVVYGYTF. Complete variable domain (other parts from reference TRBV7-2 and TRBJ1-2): GAGVSQSPSNKVTEKGKDVELRCDPISGHTALYWYRQSLGQGLEFLIYFQGNSAPDKSGLPSDRFSAERTGGSVSTLTIQRTQQEDSAVYLCASSLVAGVVYGYTFGSGTRLTVV.